This TCR beta chain was sequenced for a study of blood T cell repertoires in COVID-19. As for the study in general: Samples taken during acute and convalescent COVID-19 were collected in the United States, Italy and Spain. PBMCs, B-cell-depleted T cells, or T cells were the source of the cDNA or gDNA that made up the material.

A few counts support this clone. The CDR3 length is 18 residues. Trimming cost V 1 base and J 4 bases; bases outside gene matches: 10. In germline, CDR1 is LGHNA, CDR2 YSLEER. Authors' processing steps: Nucleated cell counts were estimated from reference gene primer amplification. Clones were read by immunoSEQ multiplex PCR, and TCRdb kept only the in-frame ones, dropping some. For V, J and clone size, that table is used; D and trimming come from the DNA. Here the sample spans about 250,000 clones, 75% to 85% being singletons. This receptor was taken from a woman between 65 and 79 years old with acute or convalescent COVID-19. Sequencing was done on a sample of peripheral blood. The chain uses TRBV4-3 and TRBJ1-2; 12 bases match TRBD1. The CDR3 region is CASSQGEGTGGASYGYTF. CDR3 DNA: TGCGCCAGCAGCCAAGGCGAGGGGACAGGGGGCGCAAGCTATGGCTACACCTTC.